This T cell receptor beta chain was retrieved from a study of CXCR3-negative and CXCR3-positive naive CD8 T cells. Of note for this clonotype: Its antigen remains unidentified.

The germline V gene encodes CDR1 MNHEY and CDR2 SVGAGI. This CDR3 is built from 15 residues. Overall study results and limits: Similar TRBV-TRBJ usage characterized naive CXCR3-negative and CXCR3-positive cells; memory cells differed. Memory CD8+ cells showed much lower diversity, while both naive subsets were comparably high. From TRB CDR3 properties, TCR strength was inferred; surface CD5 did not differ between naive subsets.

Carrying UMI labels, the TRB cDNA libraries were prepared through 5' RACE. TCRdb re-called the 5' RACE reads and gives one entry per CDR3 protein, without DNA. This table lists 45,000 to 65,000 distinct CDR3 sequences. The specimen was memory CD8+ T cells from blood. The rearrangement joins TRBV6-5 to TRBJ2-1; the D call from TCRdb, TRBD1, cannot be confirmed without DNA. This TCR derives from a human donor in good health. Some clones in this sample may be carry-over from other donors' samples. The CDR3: CASSYGTGAYNEQFF.